This is a list of T cell receptor beta chains from one sample in a study of a mutant IDH1 vaccine in newly diagnosed glioma. The antigens of these receptors remain unknown. Clones were sequenced by immunoSEQ multiplex PCR, and TCRdb holds only the in-frame ones, with some missing. The repertoire has around 42,000 clones, 70% to 90% of them found once; the top ten carry 1.7%. The sample consisted of PBMCs, taken from a glioma patient whose treatment included an IDH1 peptide vaccine. These receptors all stem from a man aged 35 to 55 with glioma. CDR3s include the opening cysteine and the closing phenylalanine or tryptophan. A D gene is named only where the DNA matches it firmly. Some rows have no size entry. The others give once, few or many, or a class for an expanded clone.

TRBJ2-7 | TRBD2 | TRBV27 | few | TGTGCCAGCAGCTCTCCGGGACTAGCGGCCTACGAGCAGTACTTC | CASSSPGLAAYEQYF
TRBJ2-7 | . | TRBV7-8 | . | TGTGCCAGCAGCTTAGAGGGGCCTGAAGAGCAGTACTTC | CASSLEGPEEQYF
TRBJ2-5 | TRBD2 | TRBV2 | . | TGTGCCAGCAAGAAGACTAGCGGGTTCCAAGAGACCCAGTACTTC | CASKKTSGFQETQYF
TRBJ2-7 | . | TRBV4-1 | . | TGCGCCAGCAGCCACCGGGCGGGACGCAATTCCTACGAGCAGTACTTC | CASSHRAGRNSYEQYF
TRBJ2-3 | TRBD1 | TRBV5-1 | . | TGCGCCAGCAGCTTGGGGGACAGGGCCCTTCGCACAGATACGCAGTATTTT | CASSLGDRALRTDTQYF
TRBJ1-4 | TRBD1 | TRBV28 | . | TGTGCCAGCAGTCGACAGGGGGAAAAACTGTTTTTT | CASSRQGEKLFF
TRBJ1-5 | . | TRBV15 | . | TGTGCCACCAGCAGAGATCGTAGGCAGAGCAATCAGCCCCAGCATTTT | CATSRDRRQSNQPQHF
TRBJ1-5 | TRBD1 | TRBV5-6 | . | TGTGCCAGCAGCTCTAGTTTGACAGGGGGAGTTTTGGGCAATCAGCCCCAGCATTTT | CASSSSLTGGVLGNQPQHF
TRBJ1-2 | . | TRBV9 | . | TGTGCCAGCAGCGTAACCCTTAACCCTAATGGCTACACCTTC | CASSVTLNPNGYTF
TRBJ2-7 | TRBD2 | TRBV6-5 | . | TGTGCCAGCAGTTACTCGGGACTAGCGGGAGCTGACGAGCAGTACTTC | CASSYSGLAGADEQYF
TRBJ2-7 | TRBD1 | TRBV7-3 | . | TGTGCCAGCAGCTTTTCAGGGGGCGCGGGTTACGAGCAGTACTTC | CASSFSGGAGYEQYF
TRBJ2-1 | TRBD2 | TRBV7-2 | . | TGTGCCAGCAGCCCCGCGATCACTAGCGGGAGTATGAATGAGCAGTTCTTC | CASSPAITSGSMNEQFF
TRBJ2-7 | . | TRBV6-5 | few | TGTGCCAGCAAGATGGGGGATACATACTACGAGCAGTACTTC | CASKMGDTYYEQYF
TRBJ2-7 | . | TRBV5-5 | . | TGTGCCAGCAGCTTGGCGTCCTACGAGCAGTACTTC | CASSLASYEQYF
TRBJ2-5 | . | TRBV6-1 | . | TGTGCCAGCAGTGAAGCGCCCCGACCTGAAGAGACCCAGTACTTC | CASSEAPRPEETQYF
TRBJ2-7 | TRBD2 | TRBV7-9 | once | TGTGCCAGCAGCTTTATTAAGGGGAGGACTAGCGGGAGCTACGAGCAGTACTTC | CASSFIKGRTSGSYEQYF